Listed below are T cell receptor beta chains from one sample, sequenced in a study of monozygotic twins with inflammatory bowel disease. TCRdb re-called the 5' RACE reads and shows each CDR3 protein once, DNA omitted. This listing includes around 450,000 distinct CDR3 sequences. Sequencing used blood. Source of these receptors: a human donor with ulcerative colitis or Crohn's disease, or a healthy co-twin of an affected twin (not recorded which). CDR3s include the opening cysteine and the closing phenylalanine or tryptophan.

v_call: TRBV7-9
j_call: TRBJ1-1
cdr3_aa: CASSTTLASEAFF

v_call: TRBV9
j_call: TRBJ2-3
cdr3_aa: CASSVGEPQETQYF

v_call: TRBV3-1
j_call: TRBJ1-5
cdr3_aa: CASSQAGAAQPQHF

v_call: TRBV11-3
j_call: TRBJ2-1
cdr3_aa: CASSSRLAGADEQFF

v_call: TRBV15
j_call: TRBJ1-2
cdr3_aa: CATSRENNYGYTF

v_call: TRBV7-2
j_call: TRBJ2-3
cdr3_aa: CASSFDYGTQYF

v_call: TRBV3-1
j_call: TRBJ2-7
cdr3_aa: CASSQMGSTSGTSEQYF

v_call: TRBV5-1
j_call: TRBJ2-7
cdr3_aa: CASSPESVVYEQYF

v_call: TRBV20-1
j_call: TRBJ2-4
cdr3_aa: CSAGGLAGDGNIQYF

v_call: TRBV28
j_call: TRBJ2-7
cdr3_aa: CATLGLPYEQYF

v_call: TRBV6-2/TRBV6-3
j_call: TRBJ1-5
cdr3_aa: CASGQGDNQPQHF

v_call: TRBV30
j_call: TRBJ2-1
cdr3_aa: CAWSGDGAYNEQFF

v_call: TRBV3-1
j_call: TRBJ1-6
cdr3_aa: CASSQRDSDSPLHF

v_call: TRBV20-1
j_call: TRBJ1-1
cdr3_aa: CSVRGTVNTEAFF

v_call: TRBV5-1
j_call: TRBJ2-3
cdr3_aa: CASSSTVGGSSTDTQYF

v_call: TRBV3-1
j_call: TRBJ2-3
cdr3_aa: CASSQDLLAGSTDTQYF

v_call: TRBV7-2
j_call: TRBJ2-3
cdr3_aa: CASSLSSGGASDTQYF

v_call: TRBV6-1
j_call: TRBJ2-3
cdr3_aa: CASSEPVLAASTDTQYF

v_call: TRBV12-3/TRBV12-4
j_call: TRBJ1-6
cdr3_aa: CASRAWTASSPLHF

v_call: TRBV6-5
j_call: TRBJ2-5
cdr3_aa: CASSSVEAQYF

v_call: TRBV20-1
j_call: TRBJ1-1
cdr3_aa: CSANRAVGTEAFF

v_call: TRBV29-1
j_call: TRBJ2-3
cdr3_aa: CSGYRATDTQYF

v_call: TRBV27
j_call: TRBJ2-5
cdr3_aa: CASSFRWEETQYF

v_call: TRBV2
j_call: TRBJ1-6
cdr3_aa: CASSYDSSYNSPLHF

v_call: TRBV11-2
j_call: TRBJ2-1
cdr3_aa: CASRERGFYNEQFF

v_call: TRBV7-2
j_call: TRBJ2-3
cdr3_aa: CASSGRTRSGDTQYF

v_call: TRBV12-3/TRBV12-4
j_call: TRBJ2-5
cdr3_aa: CASSTSGTSGETQYF

v_call: TRBV11-2
j_call: TRBJ1-1
cdr3_aa: CAGSSARVETEAFF

v_call: TRBV15
j_call: TRBJ2-5
cdr3_aa: CATSRDRGGSNFQETQYF

v_call: TRBV15
j_call: TRBJ1-5
cdr3_aa: CATSMGLDQPQHF

v_call: TRBV6-2/TRBV6-3
j_call: TRBJ2-3
cdr3_aa: CASSYGLGDTQYF

v_call: TRBV6-5
j_call: TRBJ2-2
cdr3_aa: CASSYGAGPANTGELFF

v_call: TRBV20-1
j_call: TRBJ2-5
cdr3_aa: CSAFGRGHAASEKETQYF

v_call: TRBV7-9
j_call: TRBJ1-1
cdr3_aa: CASSLALGSDTEAFF

v_call: TRBV27
j_call: TRBJ1-1
cdr3_aa: CASSSATGEAFF

v_call: TRBV24-1
j_call: TRBJ2-7
cdr3_aa: CATSQGLEPYEQYF

v_call: TRBV6-5
j_call: TRBJ1-1
cdr3_aa: CASSSQPGDLTEAFF

v_call: TRBV7-2
j_call: TRBJ1-1
cdr3_aa: CASSGRGLITEAFF

v_call: TRBV7-9
j_call: TRBJ2-7
cdr3_aa: CASSLGGANSYEQYF

v_call: TRBV7-2
j_call: TRBJ2-2
cdr3_aa: CASSPQGWGELFF

v_call: TRBV6-5
j_call: TRBJ2-1
cdr3_aa: CASSYLPQGLGPNEQFF

v_call: TRBV7-9
j_call: TRBJ2-7
cdr3_aa: CASSPPAALKQYF

v_call: TRBV29-1
j_call: TRBJ1-2
cdr3_aa: CSVRSGELNYGYTF

v_call: TRBV3-1
j_call: TRBJ1-5
cdr3_aa: CASSQTGQPQHF

v_call: TRBV29-1
j_call: TRBJ2-1
cdr3_aa: CSVVGQGGNVNEQFF

v_call: TRBV7-2
j_call: TRBJ2-3
cdr3_aa: CASSSLEVEPDTQYF

v_call: TRBV29-1
j_call: TRBJ1-2
cdr3_aa: CTTEGGIYGYTF

v_call: TRBV6-1
j_call: TRBJ2-2
cdr3_aa: CASSSTGRVTGELFF

v_call: TRBV7-2
j_call: TRBJ1-1
cdr3_aa: CASSLLGPQRGTEAFF

v_call: TRBV3-1
j_call: TRBJ1-6
cdr3_aa: CASSQGIGSLNSPLHF

v_call: TRBV5-1
j_call: TRBJ2-3
cdr3_aa: CASSPGQGGGTDTQYF

v_call: TRBV20-1
j_call: TRBJ2-3
cdr3_aa: CSAPNQRTDTQYF

v_call: TRBV7-8
j_call: TRBJ2-1
cdr3_aa: CASSLGGSDYNEQFF

v_call: TRBV9
j_call: TRBJ2-2
cdr3_aa: CASSVVEWSTGELFF